A selection of T cell receptor beta chains follows, all from one sample in a study of response to subunit inactivated influenza vaccine. TCRdb re-analysed the RT-PCR reads in MiXCR, keeping a single row per CDR3 protein. The table records hundreds of thousands of distinct CDR3 sequences, roughly 10% of them present only once. Sample: PBMCs from blood, taken on the day of vaccination. The receptors shown here come from a man aged 45 to 65 who received an inactivated influenza vaccine. Each CDR3 is given with its conserved first and last residue. A D gene is named only where the DNA matches it firmly. Clone size is stated in some rows and not others, as once, few, many or a class when expanded.

V gene,clone size,J gene,D gene,CDR3 protein,CDR3 DNA
TRBV7-8,NA,TRBJ2-1,NA,CASSEGLRVRRVF,TGTGCCAGCAGCGAGGGACTTAGGGTCCGGAGGGTCTTC
TRBV7-3,few,TRBJ2-5,TRBD1,CASSSGQNFGQETQYF,TGTGCCAGCAGCTCGGGACAGAACTTTGGGCAGGAGACCCAGTACTTC
TRBV6-5,few,TRBJ1-3,TRBD1,CASSSGGRGHAKAGNTIYF,TGTGCCAGCAGTTCCGGGGGCAGGGGGCATGCTAAAGCTGGAAACACCATATATTTT
TRBV9,NA,TRBJ1-6,TRBD1,CASSDHRGHSPLHF,TGTGCCAGCAGCGACCACAGGGGCCATTCACCCCTCCACTTT
TRBV5-1,NA,TRBJ1-2,TRBD1,CASSTEQGTRGYGYTF,TGCGCCAGCAGCACGGAACAGGGGACCCGAGGGTATGGCTACACCTTC
TRBV30,few,TRBJ1-1,NA,CAWRKNTEAFF,TGTGCCTGGCGGAAGAACACTGAAGCTTTCTTT
TRBV7-6,many,TRBJ2-7,NA,CASSLQDKSYEQYF,TGTGCCAGCAGCTTACAAGACAAATCCTACGAGCAGTACTTC
TRBV6-1,few,TRBJ1-1,NA,CASSPAWGRVRDTEAFF,TGTGCCAGCAGTCCCGCATGGGGACGGGTAAGGGACACTGAAGCTTTCTTT
TRBV20-1,NA,TRBJ2-5,TRBD2,CSAGPGLQETQYF,TGCAGTGCTGGGCCGGGACTACAAGAGACCCAGTACTTC
TRBV29-1,few,TRBJ2-7,TRBD1,CSVLRLDRVGWEQYF,TGCAGCGTCCTACGCCTGGACAGGGTAGGGTGGGAGCAGTACTTC
TRBV3-1,few,TRBJ2-3,NA,CASSQEWSPLPATQYF,TGTGCCAGCAGCCAAGAGTGGTCTCCTCTCCCAGCTACGCAGTATTTT
TRBV2,few,TRBJ1-2,NA,CASSVGGIGNYGYTF,TGTGCCAGCAGTGTGGGAGGGATCGGTAACTATGGCTACACCTTC
TRBV9,NA,TRBJ2-7,NA,CASSVDEGAYEQYF,TGTGCCAGCAGCGTAGATGAAGGAGCCTACGAGCAGTACTTC
TRBV5-1,many,TRBJ2-6,NA,CASSFLSGANVLTF,TGCGCCAGCAGCTTCCTGTCTGGGGCCAACGTCCTGACTTTC
TRBV11-2,few,TRBJ2-3,NA,CASTRMRDNTDTQYF,TGTGCCAGCACTCGGATGCGGGATAACACAGATACGCAGTATTTT
TRBV5-1,NA,TRBJ2-3,NA,CASSPGTGTPDTQYF,TGCGCCAGCAGCCCCGGGACCGGGACCCCGGATACGCAGTATTTT
TRBV14,many,TRBJ2-2,NA,CASSQDVGRLNTGELFF,TGTGCCAGCAGCCAAGATGTAGGACGGTTGAACACCGGGGAGCTGTTTTTT
TRBV5-3,few,TRBJ2-1,NA,CARGLGVYNEQFF,TGTGCCAGGGGCTTGGGGGTCTACAATGAGCAGTTCTTC
TRBV11-2,NA,TRBJ2-7,TRBD1,CASSLVNPPGQQLTYEQYF,TGTGCCAGCAGCTTAGTAAATCCCCCGGGACAGCAACTTACCTACGAGCAGTACTTC
TRBV12-3/TRBV12-4,NA,TRBJ1-3,NA,CASSLAPGPSGNTIYF,TGTGCCAGCAGTTTAGCCCCAGGACCCTCTGGAAACACCATATATTTT
TRBV12-3/TRBV12-4,NA,TRBJ1-5,NA,CASSPQTGQPQHF,TGTGCCAGCAGTCCGCAAACAGGTCAGCCCCAGCATTTT
TRBV20-1,NA,TRBJ2-3,NA,CSARGGPRGTDTQYF,TGCAGTGCTAGGGGGGGTCCGAGGGGGACAGATACGCAGTATTTT
TRBV7-2,NA,TRBJ2-7,NA,CASSPGVLYEQYF,TGTGCCAGCAGCCCTGGGGTACTATACGAGCAGTACTTC
TRBV3-1,NA,TRBJ1-6,NA,CASTSGGARLDSPLHF,TGTGCCAGCACCTCGGGGGGGGCGCGTTTGGATTCACCCCTCCACTTT
TRBV6-2/TRBV6-3,NA,TRBJ2-7,TRBD2,CASRHPPLAVYEQYF,TGTGCCAGCAGACACCCACCCCTAGCGGTCTACGAGCAGTACTTC
TRBV12-3/TRBV12-4,NA,TRBJ1-2,NA,CASKRASYGYTF,TGTGCCAGCAAACGGGCAAGTTATGGCTACACCTTC
TRBV3-1,NA,TRBJ1-6,NA,CASSQDTRPLHF,TGTGCCAGCAGCCAAGATACCAGGCCTCTCCACTTT
TRBV7-2,NA,TRBJ2-7,TRBD2,CASSYGLAATYEQYF,TGTGCCAGCAGCTACGGACTAGCGGCTACCTACGAGCAGTACTTC
TRBV2,NA,TRBJ2-2,TRBD2,CASTRLAHGTGELFF,TGTGCCAGCACCAGACTAGCTCACGGCACCGGGGAGCTGTTTTTT
TRBV24-1,many,TRBJ2-7,NA,CATSGPGQSEQYF,TGTGCCACCAGTGGCCCCGGACAGAGCGAGCAGTACTTC
TRBV20-1,NA,TRBJ2-1,TRBD2,CSPSGGLSGFNEQFF,TGCAGTCCATCGGGAGGACTAAGCGGGTTTAATGAGCAGTTCTTC
TRBV12-3/TRBV12-4,NA,TRBJ1-1,TRBD1,CASSPTGVEAFF,TGTGCCAGCAGTCCGACAGGGGTTGAAGCTTTCTTT
TRBV11-3,NA,TRBJ2-2,NA,CASTLDPSTGELFF,TGTGCCAGCACCCTTGACCCCAGTACCGGGGAGCTGTTTTTT
TRBV5-5,many,TRBJ2-7,NA,CASSPWTAAGGEQYF,TGTGCCAGCAGCCCCTGGACGGCTGCTGGCGGAGAGCAGTACTTC
TRBV4-1,NA,TRBJ2-7,TRBD1,CASSQVPGTEDGQYF,TGCGCCAGCAGCCAAGTGCCCGGGACAGAGGATGGGCAGTACTTC
TRBV10-3,NA,TRBJ1-1,TRBD1,CAIRGTGGEGTEAFF,TGTGCCATCAGAGGGACAGGGGGCGAGGGCACTGAAGCTTTCTTT
TRBV2,few,TRBJ2-7,NA,CASAVYEQYF,TGTGCCAGCGCCGTCTACGAGCAGTACTTC
TRBV7-8,few,TRBJ2-4,TRBD2,CASSASGGKNIQYF,TGTGCCAGCAGCGCTAGCGGGGGAAAAAACATTCAGTACTTC
TRBV30,few,TRBJ1-5,NA,CAWSAPPGNQPQHF,TGTGCCTGGAGTGCCCCCCCAGGCAATCAGCCCCAGCATTTT
TRBV7-3,NA,TRBJ2-3,NA,CASSPRDGYTDTQYF,TGTGCCAGCAGCCCAAGGGACGGATACACAGATACGCAGTATTTT
TRBV5-6,NA,TRBJ2-7,NA,CASSPSGHSYEQYF,TGTGCCAGCAGCCCATCAGGGCACTCCTACGAGCAGTACTTC
TRBV7-3,NA,TRBJ2-1,NA,CASSTQQGGEQFF,TGTGCCAGCAGCACGCAACAGGGCGGTGAGCAGTTCTTC
TRBV28,many,TRBJ1-2,NA,CASRGQWEYGYTF,TGTGCCAGCAGGGGTCAATGGGAGTATGGCTACACCTTC
TRBV27,few,TRBJ2-1,NA,CASSLPGGGVVREQFF,TGTGCCAGCAGTTTACCCGGTGGTGGGGTAGTGAGGGAGCAGTTCTTC
TRBV9,NA,TRBJ2-3,TRBD1,CASSVQGAPDTQYF,TGTGCCAGCAGCGTACAGGGGGCGCCGGATACGCAGTATTTT
TRBV15,many,TRBJ2-2,NA,CATSASTFGELFF,TGTGCCACCAGCGCCTCGACCTTCGGGGAGCTGTTTTTT
TRBV18,few,TRBJ2-7,TRBD1,CASSNGQGAYEQYF,TGTGCCAGCTCAAATGGACAGGGGGCGTACGAGCAGTACTTC
TRBV15,few,TRBJ2-1,TRBD2,CATSRDFIQRGGLFNNEQFF,TGTGCCACCAGCAGAGACTTTATTCAGCGGGGGGGCTTATTTAACAATGAGCAGTTCTTC
TRBV28,NA,TRBJ2-1,TRBD1,CASRGTGVAYNEQCF,TGTGCCAGCAGAGGGACAGGGGTTGCCTACAATGAGCAGTGCTTC